These 9 T cell receptor beta chains originate from one sample sequenced in a study of blood T cell repertoires in COVID-19. Repertoires were generated with immunoSEQ multiplex PCR, while TCRdb's copy carries only in-frame clones and drops some. The table shows around 150,000 clones, with over 70% occurring only once. Sequences were obtained from peripheral blood. These receptors were taken from a man aged 45 to 65 with active COVID-19.

This rearrangement joins TRBV3-1 (or the pseudogene TRBV3-2) to TRBJ2-5; 7 bases align to TRBD2. This CDR3 comprises 17 residues. The V gene's germline CDR1 is LGHDT and CDR2 YNNKEL (reference sequence). The V gene end was trimmed by 3 bases and the J gene end by 4 bases; junction bases not matched to a gene: 14. The CDR3: CASSQAGGPGEGETQYF. The DNA for the CDR3 is TGTGCCAGCAGCCAGGCTGGCGGCCCGGGGGAGGGAGAGACCCAGTACTTC.

The rearrangement uses TRBV6-5 and TRBJ1-1; TRBD1 is a possible D gene (6 bases). V was pared by 5 bases and J by 11 bases, with 15 bases between. Germline V lookup: CDR1 MNHEY, CDR2 SVGAGI. The CDR3 has 12 amino acids. CDR3 DNA sequence: TGTGCCAGCAGTACCCTACAGGGTGATGCTTTCTTT. The encoded protein is CASSTLQGDAFF.

The chain uses TRBV7-2 and TRBJ2-2, with TRBD2 matching over 9 bases. Germline V gene lookup returns CDR1 SGHTA and CDR2 FQGNSA. This CDR3 comprises 17 residues. The V and J ends lost 1 base and 7 bases, in that order; junction bases with no gene match: 10. The CDR3 loop is CASSLGFGGGAGGELFF. CDR3 sequence (DNA): TGTGCCAGCAGCTTAGGGTTTGGCGGGGGGGCCGGCGGGGAGCTGTTTTTT.

The gene calls are TRBV4-3 and TRBJ2-7; 9 bases align to TRBD1. V shed 6 bases and J 0 bases; nucleotides not matched to a gene: 3. The length of the CDR3 is 14 residues. Germline lookup yields CDR1 LGHNA and CDR2 YSLEER. The CDR3 DNA sequence: TGCGCCAGCAGTCCGACAGGGGGCTCCTACGAGCAGTACTTC. It codes for CASSPTGGSYEQYF.

The chain uses TRBV19 and TRBJ1-1; 8 bases fit TRBD1. V shed 5 bases and J 5 bases; nucleotides not matched to a gene: 10. From germline, CDR1 is LNHDA and CDR2 SQIVND (reference sequence). The CDR3 extends over 15 amino acids. The CDR3 here is CASSSTGGSRTEAFF. Here the CDR3 DNA reads TGTGCCAGTAGTTCCACAGGGGGGTCGAGGACTGAAGCTTTCTTT.

This clone is a singleton in its sample. Other DNA sequences in this sample translate to the same CDR3. The chain employs TRBV5-1 and TRBJ2-7; 7 nucleotides match TRBD1. With V trimmed by 0 bases and J by 0 bases, 3 bases remained unmatched. The CDR3 contains 15 residues. CDR1 is SGHRS and CDR2 is YFSETQ in the germline V gene. In DNA, the CDR3 is TGCGCCAGCAGCTTGGGACAGGGCGCCTCCTACGAGCAGTACTTC. It specifies CASSLGQGASYEQYF.

This clone was seen many times. CDR3 in DNA: TGTGCCAGCAGCTATTCAACTTCGTCCTACGAGCAGTACTTC. It specifies CASSYSTSSYEQYF. The rearrangement uses TRBV7-2 and TRBJ2-7, with unresolved D. The V gene lost 4 bases and the J gene lost 1 base, with 11 bases spanning the gap. CDR3 length: 14 amino acids. Germline V lookup: CDR1 SGHTA, CDR2 FQGNSA.

The chain employs TRBV29-1 and TRBJ2-5, with D perhaps matching TRBD2 (6 bases). CDR3 size: 14 residues. With 7 bases removed from V and 2 bases from J, the gap between germline ends came to 17 bases. Germline CDR1 and CDR2: SQVTM and ANQGSEA. CDR3 sequence reads: CSATGGWGQETQYF. Written as DNA, the CDR3 is TGCAGCGCTACAGGAGGGTGGGGGCAAGAGACCCAGTACTTC.

This chain connects TRBV6-2 or TRBV6-3 to TRBJ1-5, with D maybe TRBD1 (6 bases). Trimming cost V 5 bases and J 7 bases, with 12 bases left between them. The CDR3 covers 13 residues. From germline, CDR1 is MNHEY and CDR2 SVGEGT. In DNA, the CDR3 is TGTGCCAGCAGTGGACAGCTGGGGCAGCCCCAGCATTTT. Amino acid sequence: CASSGQLGQPQHF.